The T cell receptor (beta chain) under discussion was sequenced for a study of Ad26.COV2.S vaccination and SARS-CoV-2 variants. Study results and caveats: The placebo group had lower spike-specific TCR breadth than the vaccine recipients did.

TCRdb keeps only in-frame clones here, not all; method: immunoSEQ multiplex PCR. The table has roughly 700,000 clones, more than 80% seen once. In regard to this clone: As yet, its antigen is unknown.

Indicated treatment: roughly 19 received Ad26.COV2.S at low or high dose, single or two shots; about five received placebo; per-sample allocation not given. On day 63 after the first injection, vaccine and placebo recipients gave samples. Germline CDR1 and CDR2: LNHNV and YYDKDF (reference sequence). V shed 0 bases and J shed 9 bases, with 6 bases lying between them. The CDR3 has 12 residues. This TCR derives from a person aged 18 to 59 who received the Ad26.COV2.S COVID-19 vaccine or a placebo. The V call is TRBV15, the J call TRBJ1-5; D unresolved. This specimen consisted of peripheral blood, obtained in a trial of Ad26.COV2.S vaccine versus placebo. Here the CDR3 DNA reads TGTGCCACCAGCAGAGATACGGGGCCCCAGCATTTT. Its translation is CATSRDTGPQHF.